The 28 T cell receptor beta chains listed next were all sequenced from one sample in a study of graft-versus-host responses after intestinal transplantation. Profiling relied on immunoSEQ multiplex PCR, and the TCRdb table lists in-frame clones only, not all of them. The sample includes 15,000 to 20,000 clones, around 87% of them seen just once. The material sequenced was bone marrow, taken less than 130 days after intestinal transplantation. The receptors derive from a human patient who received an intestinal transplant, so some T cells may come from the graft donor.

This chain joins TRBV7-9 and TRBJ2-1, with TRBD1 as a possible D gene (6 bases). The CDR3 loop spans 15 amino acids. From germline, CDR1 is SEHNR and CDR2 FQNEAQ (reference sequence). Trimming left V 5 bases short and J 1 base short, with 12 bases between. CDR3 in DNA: TGTGCCAGCAGCGGTCAGCAGGGGTCCTACAATGAGCAGTTCTTC. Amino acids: CASSGQQGSYNEQFF.

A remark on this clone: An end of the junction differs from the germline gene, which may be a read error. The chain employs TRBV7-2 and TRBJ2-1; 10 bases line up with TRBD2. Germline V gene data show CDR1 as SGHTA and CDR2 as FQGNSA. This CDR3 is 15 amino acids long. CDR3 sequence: CASSVAGGSYNEQFF. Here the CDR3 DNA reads TGTGCCAGCAGCGTAGCGGGAGGATCCTACAATGAGCAGTTCTTC. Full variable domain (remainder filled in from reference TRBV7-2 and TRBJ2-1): GAGVSQSPSNKVTEKGKDVELRCDPISGHTALYWYRQSLGQGLEFLIYFQGNSAPDKSGLPSDRFSAERTGGSVSTLTIQRTQQEDSAVYLCASSVAGGSYNEQFFGPGTRLTVL.

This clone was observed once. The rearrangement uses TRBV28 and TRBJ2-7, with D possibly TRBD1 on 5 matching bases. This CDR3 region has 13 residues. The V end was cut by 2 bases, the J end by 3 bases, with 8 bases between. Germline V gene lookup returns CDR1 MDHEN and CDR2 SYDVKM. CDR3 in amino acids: CASSLGHGYEQYF. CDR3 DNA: TGTGCCAGCAGTTTAGGACATGGCTACGAGCAGTACTTC.

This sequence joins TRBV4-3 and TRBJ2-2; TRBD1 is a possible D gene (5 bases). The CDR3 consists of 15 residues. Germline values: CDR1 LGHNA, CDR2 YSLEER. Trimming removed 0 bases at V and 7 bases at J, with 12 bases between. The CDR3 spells CASSQEALGVGELFF. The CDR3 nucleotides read TGCGCCAGCAGCCAAGAAGCCCTAGGGGTCGGGGAGCTGTTTTTT.

The CDR3 DNA is TGTGCCAGCAGCTTAGGGGGCGGAGGGGACACCGGGGAGCTGTTTTTT. Encoded protein: CASSLGGGGDTGELFF. The chain uses TRBV7-2 and TRBJ2-2, with TRBD2 as a possible D gene (6 bases). Germline CDR1 is SGHTA and CDR2 is FQGNSA. V gave up 1 base and J gave up 3 bases, with 12 bases separating them. This CDR3 is built from 16 residues.

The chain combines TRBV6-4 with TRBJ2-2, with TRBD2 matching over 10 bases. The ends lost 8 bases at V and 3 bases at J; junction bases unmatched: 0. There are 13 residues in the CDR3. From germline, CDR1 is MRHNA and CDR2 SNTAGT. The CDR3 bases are TGTGCCAGCGGGACTAGCGACACCGGGGAGCTGTTTTTT. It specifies CASGTSDTGELFF.

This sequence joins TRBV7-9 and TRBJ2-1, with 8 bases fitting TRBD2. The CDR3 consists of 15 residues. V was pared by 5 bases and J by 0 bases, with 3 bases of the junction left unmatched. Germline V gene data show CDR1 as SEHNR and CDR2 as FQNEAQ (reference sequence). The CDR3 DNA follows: TGTGCCAGCAGCCGAAGCGGGAGCTCCTACAATGAGCAGTTCTTC. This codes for CASSRSGSSYNEQFF.

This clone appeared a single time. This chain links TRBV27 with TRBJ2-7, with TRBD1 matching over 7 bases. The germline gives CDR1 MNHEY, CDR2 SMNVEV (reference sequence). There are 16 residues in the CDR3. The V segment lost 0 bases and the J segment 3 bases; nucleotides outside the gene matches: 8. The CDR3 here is CASSLSTGQIFYEQYF. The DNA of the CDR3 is TGTGCCAGCAGTTTATCTACGGGACAGATATTCTACGAGCAGTACTTC.

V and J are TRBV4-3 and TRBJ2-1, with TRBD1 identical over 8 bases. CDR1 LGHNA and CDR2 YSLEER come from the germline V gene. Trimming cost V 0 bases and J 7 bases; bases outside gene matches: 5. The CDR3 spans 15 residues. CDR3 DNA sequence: TGCGCCAGCAGCCAAGACGGACAGGGTGGGAATGAGCAGTTCTTC. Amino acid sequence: CASSQDGQGGNEQFF.

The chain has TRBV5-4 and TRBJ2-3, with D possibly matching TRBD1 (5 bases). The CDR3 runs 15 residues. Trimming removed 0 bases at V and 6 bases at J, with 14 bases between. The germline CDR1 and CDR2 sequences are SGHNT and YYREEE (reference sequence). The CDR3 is CASSLDPRQGDTQYF. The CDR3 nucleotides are TGTGCCAGCAGCTTGGACCCCAGGCAGGGTGATACGCAGTATTTT.

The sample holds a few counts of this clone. CDR3 sequence: CASSDSGTGGYNEQFF. The DNA of the CDR3 is TGTGCCAGCAGTGACTCGGGGACAGGGGGCTACAATGAGCAGTTCTTC. The chain has TRBV6-4 and TRBJ2-1; 11 bases map to TRBD1. In germline, CDR1 is MRHNA, CDR2 SNTAGT. CDR3 length: 16 residues. Germline trimming cut 0 bases from V and 3 bases from J; bases unmatched to any gene: 1.

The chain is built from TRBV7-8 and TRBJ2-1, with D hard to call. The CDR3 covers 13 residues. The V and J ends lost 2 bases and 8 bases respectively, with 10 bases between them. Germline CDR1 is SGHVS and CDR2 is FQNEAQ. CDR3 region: CASSLLGLDEQFF. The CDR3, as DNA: TGTGCCAGCAGCTTATTGGGCCTAGATGAGCAGTTCTTC.

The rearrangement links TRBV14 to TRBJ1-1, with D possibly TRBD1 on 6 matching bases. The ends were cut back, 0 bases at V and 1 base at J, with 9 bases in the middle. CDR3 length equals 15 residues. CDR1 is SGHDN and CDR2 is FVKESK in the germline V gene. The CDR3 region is CASSQDWGPNTEAFF. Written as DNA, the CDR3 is TGTGCCAGCAGCCAAGACTGGGGGCCGAACACTGAAGCTTTCTTT. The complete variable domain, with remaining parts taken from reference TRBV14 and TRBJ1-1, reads EAGVTQFPSHSVIEKGQTVTLRCDPISGHDNLYWYRRVMGKEIKFLLHFVKESKQDESGMPNNRFLAERTGGTYSTLKVQPAELEDSGVYFCASSQDWGPNTEAFFGQGTRLTVV.

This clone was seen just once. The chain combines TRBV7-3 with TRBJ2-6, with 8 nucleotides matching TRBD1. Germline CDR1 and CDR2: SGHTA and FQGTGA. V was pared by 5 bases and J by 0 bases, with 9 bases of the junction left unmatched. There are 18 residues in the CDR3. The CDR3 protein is CASSRHRGDFSGANVLTF. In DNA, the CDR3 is TGTGCCAGCAGCCGACACAGGGGGGATTTCTCTGGGGCCAACGTCCTGACTTTC.

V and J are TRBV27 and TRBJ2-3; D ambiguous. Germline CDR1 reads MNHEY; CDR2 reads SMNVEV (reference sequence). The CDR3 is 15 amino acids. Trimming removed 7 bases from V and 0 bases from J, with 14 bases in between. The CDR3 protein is CASTPRAASTDTQYF. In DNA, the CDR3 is TGTGCCAGCACGCCTCGGGCAGCTAGCACAGATACGCAGTATTTT.

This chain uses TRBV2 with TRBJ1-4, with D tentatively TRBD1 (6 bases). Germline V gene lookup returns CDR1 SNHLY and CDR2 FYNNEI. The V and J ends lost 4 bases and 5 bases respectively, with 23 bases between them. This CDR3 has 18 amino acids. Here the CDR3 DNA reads TGTGCCAGCAGTGGCGTCGGGACACAACCTTTGGGGAATGAAAAACTGTTTTTT. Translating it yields CASSGVGTQPLGNEKLFF. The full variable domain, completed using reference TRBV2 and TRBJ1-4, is EPEVTQTPSHQVTQMGQEVILRCVPISNHLYFYWYRQILGQKVEFLVSFYNNEISEKSEIFDDQFSVERPDGSNFTLKIRSTKLEDSAMYFCASSGVGTQPLGNEKLFFGSGTQLSVL.

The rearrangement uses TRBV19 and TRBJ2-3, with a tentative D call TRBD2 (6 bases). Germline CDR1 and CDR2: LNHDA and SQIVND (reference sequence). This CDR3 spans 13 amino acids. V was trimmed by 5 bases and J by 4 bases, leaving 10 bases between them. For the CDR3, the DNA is TGTGCCAGTAGTCGCAGGAGGGCAGATACGCAGTATTTT. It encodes CASSRRRADTQYF.

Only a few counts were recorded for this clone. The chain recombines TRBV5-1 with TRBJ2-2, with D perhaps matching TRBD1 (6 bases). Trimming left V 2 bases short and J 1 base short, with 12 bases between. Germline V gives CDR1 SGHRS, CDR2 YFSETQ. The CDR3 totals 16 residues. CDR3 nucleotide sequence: TGCGCCAGCAGCTTTTTGGCAGGGGTGAACACCGGGGAGCTGTTTTTT. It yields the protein CASSFLAGVNTGELFF.

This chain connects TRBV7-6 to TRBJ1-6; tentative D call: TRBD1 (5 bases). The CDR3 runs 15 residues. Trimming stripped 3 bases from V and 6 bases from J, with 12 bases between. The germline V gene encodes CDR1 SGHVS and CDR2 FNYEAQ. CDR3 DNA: TGTGCCAGCAGCTTCACTGGGGGGGGTAATTCACCCCTCCACTTT. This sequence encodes CASSFTGGGNSPLHF.

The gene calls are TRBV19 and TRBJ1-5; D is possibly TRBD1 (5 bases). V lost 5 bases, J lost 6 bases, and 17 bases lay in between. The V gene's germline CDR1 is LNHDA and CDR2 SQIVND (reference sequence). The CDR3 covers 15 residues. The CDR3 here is CASSFGTPLIQPQHF. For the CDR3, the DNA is TGTGCCAGTAGTTTTGGGACGCCCTTGATTCAGCCCCAGCATTTT.

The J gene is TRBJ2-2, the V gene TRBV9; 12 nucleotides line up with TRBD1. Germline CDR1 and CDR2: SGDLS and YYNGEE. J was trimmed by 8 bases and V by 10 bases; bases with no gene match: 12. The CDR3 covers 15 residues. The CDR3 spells CADGRDRGQIGELFF. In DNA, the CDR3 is TGTGCCGACGGGCGGGACAGGGGGCAAATTGGGGAGCTGTTTTTT.

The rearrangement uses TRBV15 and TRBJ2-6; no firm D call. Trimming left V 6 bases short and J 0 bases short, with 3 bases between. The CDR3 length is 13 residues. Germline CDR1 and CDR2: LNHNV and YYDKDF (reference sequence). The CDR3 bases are TGTGCCACCAGGGACTCTGGGGCCAACGTCCTGACTTTC. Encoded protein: CATRDSGANVLTF.

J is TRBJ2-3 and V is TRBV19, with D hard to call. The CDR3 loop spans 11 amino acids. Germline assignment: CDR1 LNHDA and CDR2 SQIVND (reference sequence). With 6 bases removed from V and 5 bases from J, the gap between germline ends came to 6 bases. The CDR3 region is CASRSGDTQYF. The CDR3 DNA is TGTGCCAGTAGGTCGGGAGATACGCAGTATTTT.

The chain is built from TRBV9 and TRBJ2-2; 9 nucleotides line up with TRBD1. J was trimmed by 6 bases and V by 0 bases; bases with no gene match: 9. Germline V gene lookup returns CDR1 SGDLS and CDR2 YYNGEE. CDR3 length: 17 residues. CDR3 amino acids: CASSVAPTGGFPGELFF. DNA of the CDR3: TGTGCCAGCAGCGTAGCTCCGACAGGGGGATTCCCCGGGGAGCTGTTTTTT.

The CDR3 DNA sequence: TGTGCCAGCAGTTTGACAGAGCGGGAGGGAATGGAAAAACTGTTTTTT. Protein: CASSLTEREGMEKLFF. V is TRBV28 and J is TRBJ1-4, with D possibly TRBD1 on 5 matching bases. The V end lost 3 bases, the J end lost 8 bases, and 19 bases lay between the germline ends. Germline CDR1 is MDHEN and CDR2 is SYDVKM. The length of the CDR3 is 16 residues.

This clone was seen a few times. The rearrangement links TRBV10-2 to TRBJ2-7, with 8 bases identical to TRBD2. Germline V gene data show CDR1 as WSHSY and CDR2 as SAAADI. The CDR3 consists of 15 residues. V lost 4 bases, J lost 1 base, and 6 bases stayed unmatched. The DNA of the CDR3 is TGCGCCAGCAGTGCCACTAGCGGATCATCCTACGAGCAGTACTTC. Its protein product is CASSATSGSSYEQYF.

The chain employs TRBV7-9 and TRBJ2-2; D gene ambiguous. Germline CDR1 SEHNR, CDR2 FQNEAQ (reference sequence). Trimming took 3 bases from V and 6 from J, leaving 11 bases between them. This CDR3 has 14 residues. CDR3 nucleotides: TGTGCCAGCAGCTTGGTTATCGTCCCCGGGGAGCTGTTTTTT. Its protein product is CASSLVIVPGELFF. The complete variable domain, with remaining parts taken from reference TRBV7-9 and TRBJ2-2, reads DTGVSQNPRHKITKRGQNVTFRCDPISEHNRLYWYRQTLGQGPEFLTYFQNEAQLEKSRLLSDRFSAERPKGSFSTLEIQRTEQGDSAMYLCASSLVIVPGELFFGEGSRLTVL.

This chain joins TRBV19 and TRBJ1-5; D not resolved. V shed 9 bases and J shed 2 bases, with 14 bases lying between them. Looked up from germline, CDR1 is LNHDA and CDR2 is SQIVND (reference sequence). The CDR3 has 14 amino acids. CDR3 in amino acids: CASVSGGCNQPQHF. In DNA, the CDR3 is TGTGCCAGCGTTTCGGGAGGTTGCAATCAGCCCCAGCATTTT. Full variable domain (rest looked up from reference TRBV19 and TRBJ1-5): DGGITQSPKYLFRKEGQNVTLSCEQNLNHDAMYWYRQDPGQGLRLIYYSQIVNDFQKGDIAEGYSVSREKKESFPLTVTSAQKNPTAFYLCASVSGGCNQPQHFGDGTRLSIL.